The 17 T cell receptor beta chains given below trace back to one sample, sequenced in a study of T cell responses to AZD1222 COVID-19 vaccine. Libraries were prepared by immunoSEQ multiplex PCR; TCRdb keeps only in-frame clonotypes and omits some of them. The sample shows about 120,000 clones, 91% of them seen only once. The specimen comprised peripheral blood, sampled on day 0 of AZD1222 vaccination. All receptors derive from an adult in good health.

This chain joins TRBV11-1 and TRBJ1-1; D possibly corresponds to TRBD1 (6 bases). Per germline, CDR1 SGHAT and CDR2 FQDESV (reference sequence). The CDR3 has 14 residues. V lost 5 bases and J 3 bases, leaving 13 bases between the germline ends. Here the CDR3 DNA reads TGTGCCAGCAGCCGGGGTCAGGGGTACACTGAAGCTTTCTTT. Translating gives CASSRGQGYTEAFF.

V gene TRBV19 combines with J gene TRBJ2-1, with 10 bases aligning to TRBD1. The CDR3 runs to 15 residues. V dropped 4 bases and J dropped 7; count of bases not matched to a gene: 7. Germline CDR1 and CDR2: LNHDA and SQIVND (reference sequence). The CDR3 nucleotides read TGTGCCAGTAGTAAAGGACAGGGGGAGTGGAATGAGCAGTTCTTC. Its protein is CASSKGQGEWNEQFF.

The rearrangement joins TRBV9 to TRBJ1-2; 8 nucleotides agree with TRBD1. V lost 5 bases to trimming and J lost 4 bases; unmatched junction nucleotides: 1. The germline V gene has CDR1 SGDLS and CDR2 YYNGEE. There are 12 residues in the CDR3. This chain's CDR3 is CASRDRAYGYTF. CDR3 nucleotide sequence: TGTGCCAGCAGGGACAGGGCCTATGGCTACACCTTC. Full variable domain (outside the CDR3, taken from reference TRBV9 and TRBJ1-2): DSGVTQTPKHLITATGQRVTLRCSPRSGDLSVYWYQQSLDQGLQFLIQYYNGEERAKGNILERFSAQQFPDLHSELNLSSLELGDSALYFCASRDRAYGYTFGSGTRLTVV.

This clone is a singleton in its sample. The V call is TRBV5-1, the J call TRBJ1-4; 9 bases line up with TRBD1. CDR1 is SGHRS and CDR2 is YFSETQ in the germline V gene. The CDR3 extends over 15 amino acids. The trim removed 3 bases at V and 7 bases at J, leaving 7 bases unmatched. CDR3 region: CASSSTGGRGEKLFF. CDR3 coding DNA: TGCGCCAGCAGCTCTACAGGGGGCAGAGGTGAAAAACTGTTTTTT. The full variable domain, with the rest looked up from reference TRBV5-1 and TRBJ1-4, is KAGVTQTPRYLIKTRGQQVTLSCSPISGHRSVSWYQQTPGQGLQFLFEYFSETQRNKGNFPGRFSGRQFSNSRSEMNVSTLELGDSALYLCASSSTGGRGEKLFFGSGTQLSVL.

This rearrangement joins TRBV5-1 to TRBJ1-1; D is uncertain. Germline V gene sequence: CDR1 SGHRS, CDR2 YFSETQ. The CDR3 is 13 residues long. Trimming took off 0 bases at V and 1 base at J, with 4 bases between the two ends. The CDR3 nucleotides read TGCGCCAGCAGCTTGGAACAGAACACTGAAGCTTTCTTT. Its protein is CASSLEQNTEAFF.

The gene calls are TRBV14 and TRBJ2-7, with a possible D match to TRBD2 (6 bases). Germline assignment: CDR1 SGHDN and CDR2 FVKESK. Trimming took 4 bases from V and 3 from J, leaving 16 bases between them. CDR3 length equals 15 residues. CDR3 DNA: TGTGCCAGCAGCCGCCTTTTAACTAGCTTCTACGAGCAGTACTTC. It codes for CASSRLLTSFYEQYF.

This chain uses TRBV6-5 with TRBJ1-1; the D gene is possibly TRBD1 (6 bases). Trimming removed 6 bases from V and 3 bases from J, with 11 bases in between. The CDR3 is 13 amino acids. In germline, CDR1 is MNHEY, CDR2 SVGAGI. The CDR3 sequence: CASRRYRDTEAFF. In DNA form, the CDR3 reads TGTGCCAGCAGGCGCTACAGGGACACTGAAGCTTTCTTT.

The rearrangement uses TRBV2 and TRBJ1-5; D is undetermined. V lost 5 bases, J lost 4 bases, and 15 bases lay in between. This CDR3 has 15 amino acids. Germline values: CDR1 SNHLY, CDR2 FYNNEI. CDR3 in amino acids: CASSPAGGSNQPQHF. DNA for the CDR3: TGTGCCAGCAGTCCCGCGGGAGGGAGTAATCAGCCCCAGCATTTT.

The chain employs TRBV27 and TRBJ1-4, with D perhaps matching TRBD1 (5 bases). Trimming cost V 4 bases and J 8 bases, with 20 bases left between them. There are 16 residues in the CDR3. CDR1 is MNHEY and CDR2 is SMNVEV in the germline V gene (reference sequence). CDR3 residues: CASSSRQHLTMEKLFF. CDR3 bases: TGTGCCAGCAGTTCGCGACAGCATCTTACTATGGAAAAACTGTTTTTT.

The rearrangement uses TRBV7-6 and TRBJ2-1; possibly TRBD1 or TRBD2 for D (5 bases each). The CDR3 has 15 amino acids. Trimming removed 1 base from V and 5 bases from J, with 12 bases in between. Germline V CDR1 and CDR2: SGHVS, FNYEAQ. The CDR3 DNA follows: TGTGCCAGCAGCTTAGGGTGGGACCGTAACAATGAGCAGTTCTTC. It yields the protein CASSLGWDRNNEQFF.

CDR3 sequence (DNA): TGCGCCAGCAGCTTAGGCCCGGGGAGCACAAATGGGGACACCATATATTTT. Encoded protein: CASSLGPGSTNGDTIYF. The rearrangement uses TRBV5-1 and TRBJ1-3; D call uncertain. V lost 2 bases and J 8 bases, leaving 23 bases between the germline ends. CDR1 and CDR2 (germline): SGHRS, YFSETQ. The CDR3 runs to 17 residues.

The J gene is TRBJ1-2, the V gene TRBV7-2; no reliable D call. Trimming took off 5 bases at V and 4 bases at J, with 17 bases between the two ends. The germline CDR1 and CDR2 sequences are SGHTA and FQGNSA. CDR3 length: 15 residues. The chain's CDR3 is CASSPRVIVLYGYTF. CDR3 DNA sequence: TGTGCCAGCAGCCCCCGTGTTATTGTGCTCTATGGCTACACCTTC.

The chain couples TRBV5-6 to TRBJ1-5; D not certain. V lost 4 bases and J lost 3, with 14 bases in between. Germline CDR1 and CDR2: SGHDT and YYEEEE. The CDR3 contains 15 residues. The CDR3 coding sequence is TGTGCCAGCAGCCGGCGAAGGGAGTTCAATCAGCCCCAGCATTTT. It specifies CASSRRREFNQPQHF.

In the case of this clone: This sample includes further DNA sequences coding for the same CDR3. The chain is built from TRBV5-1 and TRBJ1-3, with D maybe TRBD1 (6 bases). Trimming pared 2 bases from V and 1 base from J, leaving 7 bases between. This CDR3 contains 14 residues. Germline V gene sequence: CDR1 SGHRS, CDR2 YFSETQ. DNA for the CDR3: TGCGCCAGCAGCTTAGGGGGTTCTGGAAACACCATATATTTT. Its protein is CASSLGGSGNTIYF.

Written as DNA, the CDR3 is TGTGCCAGTTCAAGGGCGGATACGCAGTATTTT. As protein: CASSRADTQYF. The chain has TRBV19 and TRBJ2-3; D is unclear. Germline CDR1 LNHDA, CDR2 SQIVND (reference sequence). The V gene lost 8 bases and the J gene lost 6 bases, with 9 bases spanning the gap. The CDR3 spans 11 residues.

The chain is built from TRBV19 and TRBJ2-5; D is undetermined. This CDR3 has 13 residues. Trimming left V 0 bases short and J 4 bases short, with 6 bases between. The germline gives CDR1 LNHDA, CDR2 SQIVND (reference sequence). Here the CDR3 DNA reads TGTGCCAGTAGTATAGAGTTAGGAGAGACCCAGTACTTC. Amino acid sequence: CASSIELGETQYF.

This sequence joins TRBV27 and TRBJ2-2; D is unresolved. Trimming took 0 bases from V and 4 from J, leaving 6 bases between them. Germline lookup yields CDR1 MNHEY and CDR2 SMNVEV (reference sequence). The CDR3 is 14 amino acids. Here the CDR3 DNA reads TGTGCCAGCAGTTTATCAAGGGTCACCGGGGAGCTGTTTTTT. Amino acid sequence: CASSLSRVTGELFF.